This TCR beta chain comes out of a study of blood T cell repertoires in COVID-19 (dated by TCRdb to about 2020). With respect to the entire study: Samples covering the acute and convalescent phases of COVID-19 were provided by collaborators in the United States, Italy and Spain. The material from the prospective study consisted of cDNA or gDNA derived from T cells, B-cell-depleted T cells, or PBMCs. Subjects who had been exposed to COVID-19, were actively infected with it, or had recovered from it provided the deeply sampled blood TCRbeta repertoires that made up the dataset. The repertoires were made available in a free public database intended to serve as a resource for research on the immune response to SARS-CoV-2. The samples were drawn from the first 160 participants of the ongoing ImmuneRACE study and from 1,254 subjects provided by 6 global collaborators. The sample metadata nearly always contained a de-identified subject ID, COVID-19 status, age in years and sex. Where HLA class I and class II types were available, the types were taken from metadata supplied by the sample provider, not from assay-based typing. The full study reports these points: The quantity of clinical and demographic metadata differed by source and by participant and was supplied without curation.

V loses 4 bases at its end and J loses 3 bases; junction bases beyond the gene matches: 5. CDR1 is given as SGHTA and CDR2 as FQGNSA, both from the germline V gene. The CDR3 numbers 14 residues from cysteine through phenylalanine. Of all the DNA, just the CDR3 is kept, 42 bases in frame from base 1. Samples from volunteer blood donors who had recovered from COVID-19 were contributed by a second Seattle source. Whole blood was collected in K2EDTA tubes by collaborating institutions according to the institutions' own protocols. For TCRbeta analysis, collaborators shipped samples in one of three forms: frozen whole blood, isolated PBMCs, or DNA extracted from either of those sample types. A remark on this clone: The antigen it binds to is not known. Base quality data are lacking; no much larger clone is found one base away.

TCRbeta CDR3 regions were amplified from genomic DNA by means of the immunoSEQ Assay, a bias-controlled multiplex PCR. For the original study's pipeline: Within the assay, amplification of reference gene primers was used to estimate how many nucleated cells each sample contained. To quantify the absolute abundance of each unique TCRbeta CDR3 rearrangement, sequence reads were collapsed and filtered. For each sample, productive Simpson clonality was calculated by taking the square root of Simpson's diversity index across productive rearrangements. TCRdb holds this immuneACCESS table with in-frame rearrangements only. Some clones are missing; in checked studies, unresolved V genes explain under half, and the rest has no known cause. That table is the source of V, J and clone size, and D and trimming were worked out from the DNA. The sample has about 250,000 clones on record, about 89% of them singletons. In total, the top ten clones hold under 2% of the sample.

This TCR derives from a woman in her fifties or sixties who had recovered from COVID-19. The receptor chain draws on TRBV7-2 and TRBJ1-1, with 7 bases aligning to TRBD1. The sample was peripheral blood. The nucleotide sequence is given as TGTGCCAGCAGCTCCGACAGGGAAGACACTGAAGCTTTCTTT. It encodes CASSSDREDTEAFF.